Below are 17 T cell receptor beta chains sequenced from a single sample in a study of T cell responses to AZD1222 COVID-19 vaccine (dated by TCRdb to about 2021). Receptor amplification or capture employed the immunoSEQ multiplex PCR assay. TCRdb took over this immuneACCESS table, retaining in-frame rearrangements with V and J assigned. Such tables are incomplete; in checked studies, under half of the missing clones stem from an unresolved V gene, and the remainder is unexplained. The sample contains 150,000 to 200,000 clones, about 92% of them found a single time. The leading ten clones occupy around 1% of the sample. The time point label corresponds to: about 28 days (+/-7) after the second vaccine dose. Sequencing was performed on peripheral blood, taken 28 days after the second AZD1222 dose. The receptors originated from an adult who received the AZD1222 COVID-19 vaccine.

The chain combines TRBV4-1 with TRBJ1-1, with a possible D match to TRBD1 (5 bases). Germline V gives CDR1 MGHRA, CDR2 YSYEKL. The CDR3 length is 16 residues. The V end was cut by 4 bases, the J end by 3 bases, with 18 bases between. Here the CDR3 DNA reads TGCGCCAGCAGCCGAAGATCGGGGGATAGGGACACTGAAGCTTTCTTT. Protein sequence: CASSRRSGDRDTEAFF.

The chain combines TRBV29-1 with TRBJ1-2, with D tentatively TRBD1 (6 bases). V gave up 7 bases and J gave up 7 bases, with 28 bases separating them. This CDR3 comprises 16 residues. Germline V gene lookup returns CDR1 SQVTM and CDR2 ANQGSEA. CDR3 sequence (DNA): TGCAGCGCCGATCGTGATAGGGGGGCACAATCGGGTGGCTACACCTTC. Residues: CSADRDRGAQSGGYTF.

As to this clone: The same CDR3 is also encoded by other DNA sequences in this sample. The gene calls are TRBV18 and TRBJ2-2, with unresolved D. Trimming shortened V by 1 base and J by 1 base, and 4 bases separated the two germline ends. CDR1 and CDR2 from the germline V gene are KGHSH and LQKENI. The CDR3 length is 14 residues. CDR3: CASSPQGNTGELFF. The CDR3 DNA reads as TGTGCCAGCTCACCACAAGGGAACACCGGGGAGCTGTTTTTT.

The V and J genes are TRBV6-5 and TRBJ1-1, with D unresolved. The V gene's germline CDR1 is MNHEY and CDR2 SVGAGI. This CDR3 contains 13 residues. With 5 bases removed from V and 4 bases from J, the gap between germline ends came to 11 bases. The CDR3 DNA sequence: TGTGCCAGCAGTACATCGAGTGGCACTGAAGCTTTCTTT. This gives the protein CASSTSSGTEAFF.

J is TRBJ1-1 and V is TRBV18, with D unclear. V was trimmed by 4 bases and J by 5 bases, leaving 5 bases between them. Germline V lookup: CDR1 KGHSH, CDR2 LQKENI. This CDR3 spans 11 amino acids. In nucleotides, the CDR3 is TGTGCCAGCTCACTCTATACTGAAGCTTTCTTT. As protein: CASSLYTEAFF.

The chain is built from TRBV30 and TRBJ2-6; D is unclear. This CDR3 is 14 amino acids long. Germline-derived CDR1 and CDR2 are GTSNPN and SVGIG (reference sequence). Deletions cut 1 base from V and 2 bases from J, with 6 bases between. The CDR3 DNA sequence: TGTGCCTGGAGTGGGGCGGCTGGGGCCAACGTCCTGACTTTC. It is translated as CAWSGAAGANVLTF. The full variable domain, rest sourced from reference TRBV30 and TRBJ2-6, is SQTIHQWPATLVQPVGSPLSLECTVEGTSNPNLYWYRQAAGRGLQLLFYSVGIGQISSEVPQNLSASRPQDRQFILSSKKLLLSDSGFYLCAWSGAAGANVLTFGAGSRLTVL.

V is TRBV11-2 and J is TRBJ1-6; D gene unclear. The germline V gene encodes CDR1 SGHAT and CDR2 FQNNGV. The V and J ends lost 6 bases and 7 bases respectively, with 4 bases between them. This CDR3 spans 11 amino acids. The CDR3 spells CASSQNSPLHF. The CDR3 DNA follows: TGTGCCAGCAGTCAAAATTCACCCCTCCACTTT.

The rearrangement uses TRBV29-1 and TRBJ1-2; possibly TRBD1 for D (5 bases). Germline CDR1 reads SQVTM; CDR2 reads ANQGSEA. Trimming stripped 6 bases from V and 4 bases from J, with 12 bases between. CDR3 length equals 12 residues. The CDR3 DNA reads as TGCAGCGTGATCGACAGCCTCTATGGCTACACCTTC. This gives the protein CSVIDSLYGYTF.

This chain uses TRBV9 with TRBJ1-1; D unresolved. V lost 3 bases and J lost 3, with 9 bases in between. CDR1 and CDR2 from the germline V gene are SGDLS and YYNGEE. The CDR3 extends over 13 amino acids. Here the CDR3 DNA reads TGTGCCAGCAGCGCAGACGCTTACACTGAAGCTTTCTTT. Encoded protein: CASSADAYTEAFF. The full variable domain, in which reference TRBV9 and TRBJ1-1 provide the parts outside the CDR3, is DSGVTQTPKHLITATGQRVTLRCSPRSGDLSVYWYQQSLDQGLQFLIQYYNGEERAKGNILERFSAQQFPDLHSELNLSSLELGDSALYFCASSADAYTEAFFGQGTRLTVV.

This chain links TRBV7-8 with TRBJ2-7; a weak D match, TRBD1 (7 bases). V lost 5 bases and J lost 2, with 13 bases in between. CDR1 SGHVS and CDR2 FQNEAQ come from the germline V gene. CDR3 length equals 14 residues. CDR3 in amino acids: CASSPRGETYEQYF. In DNA, the CDR3 is TGTGCCAGCAGCCCCAGGGGGGAGACCTACGAGCAGTACTTC.

This clone has a single count. The V and J genes are TRBV27 and TRBJ1-5; no firm D call. This CDR3 contains 13 residues. Germline assignment: CDR1 MNHEY and CDR2 SMNVEV (reference sequence). V gave up 3 bases and J gave up 1 base, with 4 bases separating them. CDR3 amino acids: CASSFSSNQPQHF. CDR3 in DNA: TGTGCCAGCAGTTTCAGCAGCAATCAGCCCCAGCATTTT.

The rearrangement uses TRBV19 and TRBJ1-2; 11 bases agree with TRBD1. Germline CDR1 and CDR2: LNHDA and SQIVND (reference sequence). Germline trimming cut 8 bases from V and 3 bases from J; bases unmatched to any gene: 17. The CDR3 spans 18 residues. The DNA of the CDR3 is TGTGCCAGTGGATTTCTCCCGGGACAGGGGGATTTCGACTATGGCTACACCTTC. It yields the protein CASGFLPGQGDFDYGYTF.

The V and J genes are TRBV5-1 and TRBJ2-7; D may be TRBD2 (5 bases). V lost 4 bases to trimming and J lost 3 bases, with 26 bases between them. CDR3 size: 18 residues. Germline assignment: CDR1 SGHRS and CDR2 YFSETQ. CDR3: CASSPQGLSGPRGYEQYF. The DNA of the CDR3 is TGCGCCAGCAGCCCCCAAGGGTTGTCAGGACCACGGGGCTACGAGCAGTACTTC.

V gene TRBV5-1 combines with J gene TRBJ2-7, with TRBD1 as a possible D gene (6 bases). V gave up 2 bases and J gave up 5 bases, with 14 bases separating them. Germline-derived CDR1 and CDR2 are SGHRS and YFSETQ. The CDR3 contains 14 residues. CDR3 sequence: CASSLKRQGHEQYF. The CDR3 bases are TGCGCCAGCAGCTTAAAACGGCAGGGGCACGAGCAGTACTTC.

V is TRBV6-5 and J is TRBJ1-1, with TRBD1 identical over 9 bases. The V gene end was trimmed by 6 bases and the J gene end by 3 bases; junction bases not matched to a gene: 8. The germline gives CDR1 MNHEY, CDR2 SVGAGI. The CDR3 has 15 amino acids. The chain's CDR3 is CASRTTTGGDTEAFF. DNA for the CDR3: TGTGCCAGCAGAACTACGACAGGGGGTGACACTGAAGCTTTCTTT.

The genes are TRBV4-2 and TRBJ1-1; the D is unclear. Between the trimmed V and J ends, which lost 6 bases and 1 base, there was a span of 3 bases. The CDR3 extends over 11 amino acids. The germline gives CDR1 LGHNA, CDR2 YNFKEQ. For the CDR3, the DNA is TGTGCCAGCAGTCAGAACACTGAAGCTTTCTTT. As protein: CASSQNTEAFF.

V gene TRBV5-6 combines with J gene TRBJ2-5; the D call may be TRBD1 or TRBD2 (5 bases each). V was trimmed by 2 bases and J by 2 bases, leaving 16 bases between them. Germline CDR1 SGHDT, CDR2 YYEEEE. This CDR3 region has 16 residues. The DNA of the CDR3 is TGTGCCAGCAGCTTAGTGATCCGGGACCAACAAGAGACCCAGTACTTC. It codes for CASSLVIRDQQETQYF.